Sequencing of this T cell receptor beta chain was carried out in a study of T-cell reconstitution after alpha-beta-depleted transplantation in children. The TCRbeta library incorporated unique molecular identifiers. TCRdb re-called the PCR reads through MiXCR, storing one row per CDR3 protein. The data contain hundreds of thousands of distinct CDR3 sequences, roughly 13% of them seen just once; the ten biggest clones take up about 2%. With 4 bases clipped from V and 1 base from J, the junction kept 4 bases outside the gene matches. CDR3 size: 15 residues. Germline V gene sequence: CDR1 MDHEN, CDR2 SYDVKM. At least ten counts were recorded for this clonotype. Its antigen is undetermined. Overall study results and limits: There were some patients whose high TCRbeta diversity at day 60 came from surviving recipient T cells and thymic progenitors. From newly produced T cells came most of the T-cell counts and diversity one year after transplant. Expanded clones from the graft, numbering several hundred, reportedly supplied alpha-beta T cells about two months after transplant.

V gene TRBV28 combines with J gene TRBJ2-3; 8 positions agree with TRBD2. Sequencing used PBMCs, mostly from graft donor cells, obtained 360 days after TCRalphabeta/CD19-depleted stem cell transplant. This clonotype was obtained from a male patient between 5 and 17 years old who had a stem cell transplant for acute myeloid leukemia, so the T cells may come from the graft donor. CDR3 bases: TGTGCCAGCAGTTCCCTAGCGGGCCGCACAGATACGCAGTATTTT. Translation: CASSSLAGRTDTQYF.